This T cell receptor beta chain was sequenced during a study of pediatric ulcerative colitis. Study conclusions and caveats: Rectal repertoires separated controls, mild-moderate and acute severe colitis. Ulcerative colitis patients shared more blood-rectal clones than controls.

Germline loops: CDR1 KGHSH, CDR2 LQKENI. There are 16 residues in the CDR3. The V end was cut by 3 bases, the J end by 1 base, with 15 bases between. Rectal tissue came from one to two pinch biopsies taken at colonoscopy. Ulcerative colitis patients received no immunosuppressive medication before the diagnostic colonoscopy. Clones were sequenced by immunoSEQ multiplex PCR, and TCRdb holds only the in-frame ones, with some missing. Counted here are more than 35,000 clones, 60% to 75% occurring once; the ten biggest clones make up 0.65% to 0.75%. As concerns this clone: Its cognate antigen is unknown.

The J gene is TRBJ1-1, the V gene TRBV18; maybe TRBD1 (5 bases). This sequence was found in a boy younger than 18 with moderate ulcerative colitis. Sequencing was performed on gut tissue. The chain's CDR3 is CASSPFQGPGNTEAFF. CDR3 in DNA: TGTGCCAGCTCACCCTTTCAGGGCCCGGGGAACACTGAAGCTTTCTTT.